These 9 T cell receptor beta chains were sequenced from one sample in a study of response to subunit inactivated influenza vaccine. Via MiXCR, TCRdb re-called the RT-PCR reads, giving one row per CDR3 protein. The sample shows about 530,000 distinct CDR3 sequences, around 11% of them seen only once. The sequences come from PBMCs from blood, collected on the day of vaccination. The receptor set was obtained from a man in his fifties who received an inactivated influenza vaccine.

This chain joins TRBV6-2 or TRBV6-3 and TRBJ1-1; D possibly corresponds to TRBD1 (6 bases). From germline, CDR1 is MNHEY and CDR2 SVGEGT. The V and J ends lost 0 bases and 1 base respectively, with 21 bases between them. This CDR3 has 19 amino acids. The CDR3 region has the DNA TGTGCCAGCAGTTACTCGACAAGGGGAGGTCAGGGGAGGAACACTGAAGCTTTCTTT. This codes for CASSYSTRGGQGRNTEAFF.

This clonotype was observed at least ten times. V usage is TRBV12-3 or TRBV12-4 and J usage is TRBJ2-2, with D possibly matching TRBD2 (5 bases). V was trimmed by 3 bases and J by 5 bases, leaving 10 bases between them. This CDR3 contains 14 residues. The DNA for the CDR3 is TGTGCCAGCAGTTTTACCCGGGGTACCGGGGAGCTGTTTTTT. It is translated as CASSFTRGTGELFF.

There are a few counts of this clonotype. V is TRBV10-3 and J is TRBJ2-7; 9 bases are shared with TRBD1. The V segment lost 8 bases and the J segment 3 bases; nucleotides outside the gene matches: 11. CDR1 is ENHRY, CDR2 SYGVKD, per germline. This CDR3 has 15 residues. CDR3 DNA sequence: TGTGCCATCGGGGGAACCGGGACAGGGCTCTACGAGCAGTACTTC. As protein: CAIGGTGTGLYEQYF.

In this sample, this clonotype turned up a few times. The rearrangement links TRBV15 to TRBJ2-7, with TRBD2 identical over 10 bases. V was clipped by 0 bases and J by 1 base; unmatched bases: 6. The CDR3 consists of 17 residues. Germline V lookup: CDR1 LNHNV, CDR2 YYDKDF (reference sequence). This chain's CDR3 is CATSRDQREGRSYEQYF. The DNA for the CDR3 is TGTGCCACCAGCAGAGATCAGCGGGAGGGCCGTTCCTACGAGCAGTACTTC.

This clonotype has a count of ten or more. The chain joins TRBV15 to TRBJ2-2, with D unresolved. Trimming removed 3 bases at V and 7 bases at J, with 6 bases between. There are 12 residues in the CDR3. Germline assignment: CDR1 LNHNV and CDR2 YYDKDF (reference sequence). The CDR3 here is CATSSQVGELFF. CDR3 nucleotide sequence: TGTGCCACCAGCAGCCAGGTCGGGGAGCTGTTTTTT.

This clonotype was seen a few times. The chain couples TRBV28 to TRBJ2-7; TRBD1 agrees at 8 bases. Germline V CDR1 and CDR2: MDHEN, SYDVKM. V dropped 5 bases and J dropped 5; count of bases not matched to a gene: 8. The CDR3 is made up of 14 amino acids. CDR3 amino acids: CASSPTGDSDEQYF. The DNA for the CDR3 is TGTGCCAGCAGTCCGACAGGGGATAGTGACGAGCAGTACTTC.

This clonotype was seen a handful of times. The J gene is TRBJ2-3, the V gene TRBV2, with 9 bases fitting TRBD2. CDR3 length: 15 residues. J gave up 2 bases and V 6 bases, and 6 bases lay outside the gene matches. From germline, CDR1 is SNHLY and CDR2 FYNNEI. The CDR3 DNA follows: TGTGCCAGCAGGACCGGGACTAGCAACACAGATACGCAGTATTTT. Residues: CASRTGTSNTDTQYF.

This clonotype was seen a few times. The CDR3 spells CASSISGNRYF. The CDR3 region has the DNA TGTGCCAGTAGTATTTCCGGCAACCGGTACTTC. The J gene is TRBJ2-5, the V gene TRBV19; D is unresolved. Germline assignment: CDR1 LNHDA and CDR2 SQIVND (reference sequence). Deletions cut 3 bases from V and 13 bases from J, with 12 bases between. CDR3 length equals 11 residues.

V usage is TRBV12-3 or TRBV12-4 and J usage is TRBJ2-3; a weak D match, TRBD2 (5 bases). The V end was cut by 5 bases, the J end by 2 bases, with 14 bases between. The CDR3 has 15 residues. The CDR3 DNA follows: TGTGCCAGCAGTGGATCAGCGGCGATCACAGATACGCAGTATTTT. This encodes CASSGSAAITDTQYF.